This TCR beta chain was found in a study of blood T cell repertoires in COVID-19 (dated by TCRdb to 2018 to 2020). For the wider study: Samples covering the acute and convalescent phases of COVID-19 were provided by collaborators in the United States, Italy and Spain. The material from the prospective study consisted of cDNA or gDNA derived from T cells, B-cell-depleted T cells, or PBMCs. Subjects who had been exposed to COVID-19, were actively infected with it, or had recovered from it provided the deeply sampled blood TCRbeta repertoires that made up the dataset. The repertoires were released in a freely available public database intended as a resource for research on the immune response to SARS-CoV-2. Samples came from the ongoing ImmuneRACE study (first 160 participants) plus 1,254 subjects from 6 global collaborators. A de-identified subject ID, COVID-19 status, age in years and sex were almost always included in the sample metadata. HLA class I and class II types, where available, came from metadata supplied by the sample provider rather than from assay-based typing. Overall study results and their limits: The quantity of clinical and demographic metadata differed by source and by participant and was supplied without curation.

As to this clone: What antigen it recognizes has not been identified. Base qualities are not at hand, and no much larger clone is one base apart.

Including the terminal cysteine and phenylalanine, the CDR3 comprises 13 residues. The only DNA kept is the CDR3, 39 bases in frame from the first base. The junction carries 8 bases between V and J, which are trimmed by 3 bases and 2 bases respectively. The collaborating institutions used their own protocols to collect whole blood in K2EDTA tubes. For TCRbeta analysis, collaborators shipped samples as frozen whole blood, isolated PBMCs, or DNA extracted from either of those sample types. TCRbeta CDR3 regions were amplified from genomic DNA using the immunoSEQ Assay, a bias-controlled multiplex PCR. The study's processing was this. The number of nucleated cells in each sample was estimated by amplification of reference gene primers within the assay. Sequence reads were collapsed and filtered to measure the absolute abundance of every unique TCRbeta CDR3 rearrangement. Productive Simpson clonality was computed per sample as the square root of Simpson's diversity index over productive rearrangements. TCRdb limited this immuneACCESS table to in-frame rearrangements with V and J called. A share of clones is missing; checked studies link under half to unresolved V genes, and the rest is unexplained. V and J calls and clone size come straight from that table; D and trimming were deduced from the DNA. The sample records 85,000 to 100,000 clones, around 85% of which are singletons. The top ten hold around 15% of the sample.

Sequenced input: peripheral blood. The chain is assembled from TRBV12-3 or TRBV12-4 and TRBJ2-7, and perhaps TRBD2 as D gene, on 5 matching bases. The clonotype was recovered from an older woman with acute or convalescent COVID-19. The CDR3 has the sequence CASSLRVPYEQYF. The nucleotides read TGTGCCAGCAGTTTGCGGGTCCCCTACGAGCAGTACTTC.